A single T cell receptor beta chain is shown here with its context. Per the study methods: Estimation of nucleated cell counts was performed using reference gene primer amplification. The method was immunoSEQ multiplex PCR; TCRdb's version includes in-frame clones alone and lacks a portion of them. That table furnishes V, J and clone size, whereas the DNA furnished D and trimming. There are some 150,000 clones in the sample; approximately 80% occur only once, and about 14% lies in the top ten. This record belongs to a study of blood T cell repertoires in COVID-19. Overall study context: PBMCs, B-cell-depleted T cells, or T cells provided the cDNA or gDNA that made up the material.

Enrolment of Seattle patients took place during active infection, and they were followed longitudinally. CDR3 length: 15 residues. Germline V gene lookup returns CDR1 SGHVS and CDR2 FQNEAQ. The ends were cut back, 5 bases at V and 2 bases at J, with 14 bases in the middle. The chain is built from TRBV7-8 and TRBJ2-3, with D maybe TRBD2 (5 bases). This sequence originates from a woman aged 70-85 years with COVID-19, enrolled during active disease. What was sequenced was peripheral blood. The CDR3, as DNA: TGTGCCAGCAGCCCACGCACGGGGATCACAGATACGCAGTATTTT. Its protein is CASSPRTGITDTQYF.